This T cell receptor (beta chain) was sequenced during a study of blood T cell repertoires in COVID-19. Study details: Donors in the United States, Italy and Spain gave samples during acute or convalescent COVID-19.

Measured with immunoSEQ multiplex PCR; TCRdb has only the in-frame clones, and not every one. In the table there are 360,000 or so clones, about four fifths of which are singletons. The CDR3 is made up of 14 amino acids. The germline CDR1 and CDR2 sequences are DFQATT and SNEGSKA (reference sequence). Trimming removed 3 bases from V and 5 bases from J, with 11 bases in between. Participants had their cohort set by participant-reported clinical history. The chain combines TRBV20-1 with TRBJ1-6; weak D call: TRBD1 (5 bases). The clonotype was recovered from a woman in her forties or fifties who had recovered from COVID-19. The sequenced material came from PBMCs or T cells enriched from blood (not recorded which). CDR3 loop: CSASPLRDNSPLHF. The CDR3 DNA reads as TGCAGTGCTAGTCCGCTCAGGGATAATTCACCCCTCCACTTT.